Shown below are 2 T cell receptor beta chains from a single sample sequenced in a study of cytomegalovirus exposure and HLA in healthy donors. Primers included in the PCR were 60 Vbeta and 13 Jbeta primers. The repertoire was sequenced with immunoSEQ multiplex PCR; TCRdb's copy has only in-frame clones and lacks some. Among some 70,000 clones listed, more than 75% were seen once. The sequencing input was PBMCs. These receptors all stem from a man aged 18 to 29 in good health and CMV-seropositive.

The V call is TRBV4-1, the J call TRBJ2-7; possibly TRBD2 for D (6 bases). Germline V gives CDR1 MGHRA, CDR2 YSYEKL. The V end lost 0 bases, the J end lost 1 base, and 13 bases lay between the germline ends. The CDR3 spans 16 residues. CDR3: CASSQDAPSVSYEQYF. CDR3 in DNA: TGCGCCAGCAGCCAAGATGCGCCTAGCGTATCCTACGAGCAGTACTTC.

The CDR3 bases are TGTGCCAGCAGTTACGGGCCAGATACGCAGTATTTT. Amino acid sequence: CASSYGPDTQYF. The chain combines TRBV6-5 with TRBJ2-3, with unresolved D. The CDR3 runs to 12 residues. V gave up 2 bases and J gave up 4 bases, with 4 bases separating them. Germline values: CDR1 MNHEY, CDR2 SVGAGI.